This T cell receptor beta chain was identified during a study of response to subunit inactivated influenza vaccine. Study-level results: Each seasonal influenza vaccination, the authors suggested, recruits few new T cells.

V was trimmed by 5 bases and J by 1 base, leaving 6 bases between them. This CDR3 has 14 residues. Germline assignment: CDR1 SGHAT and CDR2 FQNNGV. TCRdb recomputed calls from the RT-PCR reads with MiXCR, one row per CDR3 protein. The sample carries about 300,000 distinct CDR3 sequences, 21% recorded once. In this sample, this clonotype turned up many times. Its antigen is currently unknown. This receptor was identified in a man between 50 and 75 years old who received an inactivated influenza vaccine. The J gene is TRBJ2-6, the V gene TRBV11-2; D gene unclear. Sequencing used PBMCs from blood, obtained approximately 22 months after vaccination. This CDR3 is CASSGRSGANVLTF. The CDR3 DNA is TGTGCCAGCAGCGGACGGTCTGGGGCCAACGTCCTGACTTTC.